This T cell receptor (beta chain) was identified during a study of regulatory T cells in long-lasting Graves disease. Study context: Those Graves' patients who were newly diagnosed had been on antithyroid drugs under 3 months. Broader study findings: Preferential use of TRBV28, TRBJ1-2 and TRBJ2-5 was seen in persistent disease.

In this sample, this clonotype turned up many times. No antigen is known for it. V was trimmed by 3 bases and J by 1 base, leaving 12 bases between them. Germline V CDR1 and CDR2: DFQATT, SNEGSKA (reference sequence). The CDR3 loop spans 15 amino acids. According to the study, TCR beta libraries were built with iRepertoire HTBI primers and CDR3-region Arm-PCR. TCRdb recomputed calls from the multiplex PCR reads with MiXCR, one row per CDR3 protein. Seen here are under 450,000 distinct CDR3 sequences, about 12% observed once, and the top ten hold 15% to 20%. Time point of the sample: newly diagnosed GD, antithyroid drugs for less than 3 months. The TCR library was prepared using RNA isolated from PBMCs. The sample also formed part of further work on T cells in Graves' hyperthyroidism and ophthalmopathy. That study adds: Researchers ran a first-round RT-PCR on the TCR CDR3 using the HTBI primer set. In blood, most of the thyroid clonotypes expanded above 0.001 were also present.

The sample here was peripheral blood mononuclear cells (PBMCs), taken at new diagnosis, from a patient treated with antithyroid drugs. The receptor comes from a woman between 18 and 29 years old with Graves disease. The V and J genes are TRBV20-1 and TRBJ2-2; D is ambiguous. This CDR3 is CSASSLTRNTGELFF. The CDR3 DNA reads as TGCAGTGCTAGTTCACTGACAAGGAACACCGGGGAGCTGTTTTTT.